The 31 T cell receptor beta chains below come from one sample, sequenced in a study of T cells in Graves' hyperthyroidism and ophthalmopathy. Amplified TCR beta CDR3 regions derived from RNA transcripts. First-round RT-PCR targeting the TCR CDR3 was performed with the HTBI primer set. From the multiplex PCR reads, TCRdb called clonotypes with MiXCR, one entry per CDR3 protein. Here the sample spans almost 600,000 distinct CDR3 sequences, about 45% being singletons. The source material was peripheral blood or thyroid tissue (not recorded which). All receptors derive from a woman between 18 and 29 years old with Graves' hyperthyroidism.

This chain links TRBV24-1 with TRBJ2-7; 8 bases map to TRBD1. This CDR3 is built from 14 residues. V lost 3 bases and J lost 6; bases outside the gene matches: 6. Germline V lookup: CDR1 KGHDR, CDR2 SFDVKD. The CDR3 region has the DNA TGTGCCACCAGTGATAGACAGGGGAGTGGCGAGCAGTACTTC. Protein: CATSDRQGSGEQYF.

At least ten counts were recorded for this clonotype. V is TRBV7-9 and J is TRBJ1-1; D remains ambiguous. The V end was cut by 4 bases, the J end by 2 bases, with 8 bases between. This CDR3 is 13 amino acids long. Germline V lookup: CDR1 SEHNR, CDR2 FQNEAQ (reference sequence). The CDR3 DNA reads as TGTGCCAGCAGCTATAATGCCAACACTGAAGCTTTCTTT. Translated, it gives CASSYNANTEAFF.

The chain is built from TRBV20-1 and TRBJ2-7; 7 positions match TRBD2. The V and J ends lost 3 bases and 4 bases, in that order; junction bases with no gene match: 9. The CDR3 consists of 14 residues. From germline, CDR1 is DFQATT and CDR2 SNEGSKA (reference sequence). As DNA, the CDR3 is TGCAGTGCTAGGAGCGGGATATTGGGTTACGAGCAGTACTTC. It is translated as CSARSGILGYEQYF.

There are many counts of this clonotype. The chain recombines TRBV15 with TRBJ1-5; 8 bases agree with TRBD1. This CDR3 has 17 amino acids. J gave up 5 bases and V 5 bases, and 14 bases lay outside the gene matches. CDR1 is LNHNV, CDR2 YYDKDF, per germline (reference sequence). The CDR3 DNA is TGTGCCACCAGCGGGCTGAGAGTGGCAGGGGGCTATCAGCCCCAGCATTTT. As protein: CATSGLRVAGGYQPQHF.

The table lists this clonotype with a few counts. The CDR3 region has the DNA TGTGCCAGCAGCAATCGACAGGGAAACTATGGCTACACCTTC. This gives the protein CASSNRQGNYGYTF. The J gene is TRBJ1-2, the V gene TRBV5-5; 7 bases map to TRBD1. V gave up 4 bases and J gave up 2 bases; unmatched junction bases: 5. Germline V gene lookup returns CDR1 SGHKS and CDR2 YYEKEE (reference sequence). CDR3 size: 14 residues.

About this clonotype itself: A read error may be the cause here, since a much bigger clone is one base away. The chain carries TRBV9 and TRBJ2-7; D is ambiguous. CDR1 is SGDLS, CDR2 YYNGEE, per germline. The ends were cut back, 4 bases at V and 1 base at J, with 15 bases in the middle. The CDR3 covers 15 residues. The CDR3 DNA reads TGTGCCAGCAGCCAGTTGTTTTACGGTTCCTACGAGCAGTACTTC. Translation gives CASSQLFYGSYEQYF.

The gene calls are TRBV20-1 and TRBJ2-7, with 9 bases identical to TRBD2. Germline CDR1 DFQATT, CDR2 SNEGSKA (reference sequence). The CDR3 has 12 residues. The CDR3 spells CSLAGPLYEQYF. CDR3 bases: TGCAGCCTAGCGGGGCCCCTCTACGAGCAGTACTTC.

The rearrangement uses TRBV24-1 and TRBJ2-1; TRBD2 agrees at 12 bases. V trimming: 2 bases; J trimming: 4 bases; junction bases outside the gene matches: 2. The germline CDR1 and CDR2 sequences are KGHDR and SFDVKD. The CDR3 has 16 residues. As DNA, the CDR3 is TGTGCCACCAGTGATTCACTAGCGGGGGGTTACAATGAGCAGTTCTTC. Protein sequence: CATSDSLAGGYNEQFF.

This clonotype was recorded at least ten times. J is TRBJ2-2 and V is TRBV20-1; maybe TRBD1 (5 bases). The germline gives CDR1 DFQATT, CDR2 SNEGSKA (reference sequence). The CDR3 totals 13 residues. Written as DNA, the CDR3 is TGCAGAGACAATAGGGGAAACACCGGGGAGCTGTTTTTT. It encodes CRDNRGNTGELFF.

The CDR3 DNA sequence: TGTGCCAGCAGTTATACGACAGGGGCTAACTATGGCTACACCTTC. Amino acid sequence: CASSYTTGANYGYTF. The chain joins TRBV6-2 or TRBV6-3 to TRBJ1-2; 8 bases fit TRBD1. Germline CDR1 and CDR2: MNHEY and SVGEGT. Trimming took 3 bases from V and 0 from J; bases not matched to a gene: 3. CDR3 size: 15 residues.

The CDR3 reads CASSVIAGGSDTQYF. The CDR3, as DNA: TGTGCCAGCAGTGTGATAGCGGGGGGGAGTGATACGCAGTATTTT. V usage is TRBV2 and J usage is TRBJ2-3; TRBD2 agrees at 11 bases. CDR1 and CDR2 from the germline V gene are SNHLY and FYNNEI. CDR3 length: 15 amino acids. V gave up 4 bases and J gave up 6 bases; unmatched junction bases: 6.

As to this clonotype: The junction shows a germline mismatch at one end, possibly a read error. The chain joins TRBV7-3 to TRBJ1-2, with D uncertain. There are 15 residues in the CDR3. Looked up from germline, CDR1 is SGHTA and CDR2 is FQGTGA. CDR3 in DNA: TGTGCCGGCAGCTTACCAGCCAGGTCCTCCTATGGCTACACCTTC. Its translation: CAGSLPARSSYGYTF.

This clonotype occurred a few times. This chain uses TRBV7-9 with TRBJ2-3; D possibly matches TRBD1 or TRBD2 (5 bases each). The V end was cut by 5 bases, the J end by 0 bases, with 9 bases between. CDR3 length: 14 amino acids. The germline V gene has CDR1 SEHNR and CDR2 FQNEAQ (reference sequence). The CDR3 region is CASSEGRSTDTQYF. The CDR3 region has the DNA TGTGCCAGCAGCGAGGGGCGAAGCACAGATACGCAGTATTTT.

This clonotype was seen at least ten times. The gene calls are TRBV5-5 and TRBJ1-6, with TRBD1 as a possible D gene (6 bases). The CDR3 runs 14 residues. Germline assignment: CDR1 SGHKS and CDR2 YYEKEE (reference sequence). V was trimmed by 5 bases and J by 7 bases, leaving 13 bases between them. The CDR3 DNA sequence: TGTGCCAGCAGAACACAGGGTCCCAATTCACCCCTCCACTTT. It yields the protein CASRTQGPNSPLHF. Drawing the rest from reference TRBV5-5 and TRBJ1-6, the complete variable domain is DAGVTQSPTHLIKTRGQQVTLRCSPISGHKSVSWYQQVLGQGPQFIFQYYEKEERGRGNFPDRFSARQFPNYSSELNVNALLLGDSALYLCASRTQGPNSPLHFGNGTRLTVT.

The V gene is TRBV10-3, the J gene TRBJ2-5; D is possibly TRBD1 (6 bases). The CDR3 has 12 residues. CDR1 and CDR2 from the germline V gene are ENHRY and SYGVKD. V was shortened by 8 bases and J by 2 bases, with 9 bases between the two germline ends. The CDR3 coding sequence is TGTGCCATCGGGGACATTCAAGAGACCCAGTACTTC. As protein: CAIGDIQETQYF.

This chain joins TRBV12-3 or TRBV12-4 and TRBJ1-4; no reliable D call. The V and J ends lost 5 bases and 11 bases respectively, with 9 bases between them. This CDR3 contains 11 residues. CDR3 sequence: CASSMDWKLFF. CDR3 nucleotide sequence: TGTGCCAGCAGTATGGACTGGAAACTGTTTTTT.

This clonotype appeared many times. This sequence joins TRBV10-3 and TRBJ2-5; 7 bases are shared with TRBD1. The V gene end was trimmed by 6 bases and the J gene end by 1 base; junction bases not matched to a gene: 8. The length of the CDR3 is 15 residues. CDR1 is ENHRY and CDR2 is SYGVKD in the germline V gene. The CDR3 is CAIRADRAFQETQYF. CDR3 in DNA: TGTGCCATCAGGGCTGACAGGGCCTTCCAAGAGACCCAGTACTTC.

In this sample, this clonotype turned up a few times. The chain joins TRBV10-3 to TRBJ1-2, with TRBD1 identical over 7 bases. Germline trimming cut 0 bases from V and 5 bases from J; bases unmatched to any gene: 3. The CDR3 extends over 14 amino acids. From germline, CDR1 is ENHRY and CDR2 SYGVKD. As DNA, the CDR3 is TGTGCCATCAGTGAGTCCCAGGGGGGATATGGCTACACCTTC. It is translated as CAISESQGGYGYTF.

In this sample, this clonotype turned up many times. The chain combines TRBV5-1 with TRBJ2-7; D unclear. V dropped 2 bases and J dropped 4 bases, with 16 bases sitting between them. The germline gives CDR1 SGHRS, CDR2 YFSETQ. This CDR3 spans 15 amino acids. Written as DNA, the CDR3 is TGCGCCAGCAGCTTTTCGGGCCGGGTTGAGTACGAGCAGTACTTC. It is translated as CASSFSGRVEYEQYF.

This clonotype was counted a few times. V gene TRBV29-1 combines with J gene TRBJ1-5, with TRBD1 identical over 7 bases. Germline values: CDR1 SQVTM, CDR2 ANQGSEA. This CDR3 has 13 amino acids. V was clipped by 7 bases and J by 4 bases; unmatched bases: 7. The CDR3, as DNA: TGCAGCGAAAGACAGGGTGAGAATCAGCCCCAGCATTTT. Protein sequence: CSERQGENQPQHF.

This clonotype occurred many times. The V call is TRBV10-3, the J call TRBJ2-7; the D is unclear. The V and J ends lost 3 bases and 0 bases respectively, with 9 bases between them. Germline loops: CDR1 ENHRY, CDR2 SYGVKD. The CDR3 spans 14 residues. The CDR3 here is CAISDRDPSYEQYF. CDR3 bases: TGTGCCATCAGTGACCGAGACCCCTCCTACGAGCAGTACTTC.

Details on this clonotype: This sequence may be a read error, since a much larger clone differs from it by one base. CDR3 protein: CACSPGQGGPRYYGYTF. The CDR3 nucleotides read TGTGCCTGCAGTCCGGGACAGGGAGGGCCGAGGTACTATGGCTACACCTTC. This sequence joins TRBV30 and TRBJ1-2; TRBD1 aligns across 9 bases. Trimming removed 6 bases from V and 3 bases from J; junction bases left unmatched: 17. The germline gives CDR1 GTSNPN, CDR2 SVGIG (reference sequence). The CDR3 covers 17 residues.

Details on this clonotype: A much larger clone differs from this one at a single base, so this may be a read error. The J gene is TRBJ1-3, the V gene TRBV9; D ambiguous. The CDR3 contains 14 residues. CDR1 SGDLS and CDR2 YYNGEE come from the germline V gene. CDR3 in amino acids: CASSADSARNTTYF. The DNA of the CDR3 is TGTGCCAGCAGCGCCGATTCGGCAAGAAACACCACATATTTT.

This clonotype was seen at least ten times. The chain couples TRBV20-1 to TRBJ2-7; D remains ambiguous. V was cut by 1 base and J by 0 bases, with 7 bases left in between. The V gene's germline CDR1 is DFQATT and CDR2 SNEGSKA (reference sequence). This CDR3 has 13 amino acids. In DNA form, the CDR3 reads TGCAGTGCTAGAGTTGCAGCCTCCTACGAGCAGTACTTC. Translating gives CSARVAASYEQYF.

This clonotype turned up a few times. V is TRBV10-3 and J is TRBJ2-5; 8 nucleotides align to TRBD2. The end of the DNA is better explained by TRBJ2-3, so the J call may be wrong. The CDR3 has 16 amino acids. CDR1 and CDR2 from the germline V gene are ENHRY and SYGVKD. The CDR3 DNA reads TGTGCCATCAGCCACTCAGCGGGAGTGGGGGCAGATACGCAGTATTTT. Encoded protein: CAISHSAGVGADTQYF.

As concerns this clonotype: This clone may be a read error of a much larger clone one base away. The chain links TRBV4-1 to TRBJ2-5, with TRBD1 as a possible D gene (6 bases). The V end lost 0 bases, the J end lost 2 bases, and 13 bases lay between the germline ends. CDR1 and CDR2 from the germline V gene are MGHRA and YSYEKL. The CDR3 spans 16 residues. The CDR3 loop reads CASSQDVGTNQETQYF. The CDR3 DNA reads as TGCGCCAGCAGCCAAGACGTGGGGACAAATCAAGAGACCCAGTACTTC.

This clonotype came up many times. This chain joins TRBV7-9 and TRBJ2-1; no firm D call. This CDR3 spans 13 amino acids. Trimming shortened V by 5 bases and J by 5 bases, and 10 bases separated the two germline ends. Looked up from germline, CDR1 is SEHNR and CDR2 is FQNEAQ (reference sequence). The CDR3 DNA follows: TGTGCCAGCAGCCCCTTCGGTGACAATGAGCAGTTCTTC. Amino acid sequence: CASSPFGDNEQFF.

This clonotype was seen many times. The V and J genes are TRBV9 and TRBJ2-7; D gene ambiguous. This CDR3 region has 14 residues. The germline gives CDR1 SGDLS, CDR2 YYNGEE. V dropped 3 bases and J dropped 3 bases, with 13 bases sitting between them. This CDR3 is CASSEFPMNYEQYF. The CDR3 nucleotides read TGTGCCAGCAGCGAATTCCCCATGAACTACGAGCAGTACTTC.

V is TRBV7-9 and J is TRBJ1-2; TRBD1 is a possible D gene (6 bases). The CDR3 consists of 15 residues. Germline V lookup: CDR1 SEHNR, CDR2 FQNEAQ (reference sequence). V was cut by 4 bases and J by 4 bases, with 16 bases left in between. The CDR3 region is CASSYAGQIGYGYTF. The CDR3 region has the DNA TGTGCCAGCAGCTACGCCGGACAGATCGGCTATGGCTACACCTTC.

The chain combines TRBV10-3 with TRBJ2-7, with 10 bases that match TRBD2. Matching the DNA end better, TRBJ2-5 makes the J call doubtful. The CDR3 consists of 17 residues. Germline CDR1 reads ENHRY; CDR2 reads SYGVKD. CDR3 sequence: CAISDLRSGGVRETQYF. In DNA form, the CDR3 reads TGTGCCATCAGTGACCTCCGGAGCGGGGGGGTTAGAGAGACCCAGTACTTC.

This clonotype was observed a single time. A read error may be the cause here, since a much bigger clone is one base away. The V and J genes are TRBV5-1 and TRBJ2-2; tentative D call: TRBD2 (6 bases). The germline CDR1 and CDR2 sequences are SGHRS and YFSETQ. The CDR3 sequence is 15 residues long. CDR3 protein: CASSYRLGRNGELLF. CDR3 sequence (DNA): TGCGCCAGCAGCTACAGGCTCGGGAGAAACGGGGAGCTGCTTTTT.